The 25 T cell receptor beta chains below all came from one sample that was sequenced in a study of cytomegalovirus exposure and HLA in healthy donors. Vbeta (60) and Jbeta (13) primers were used in the PCR. Repertoires were generated with immunoSEQ multiplex PCR, while TCRdb's copy carries only in-frame clones and drops some. The table includes some 130,000 clones, approximately 90% detected once. Sequences were obtained from PBMCs. These receptors were collected from a woman aged 25-40 years in good health and CMV-seronegative.

The chain recombines TRBV5-4 with TRBJ2-2, with 9 positions matching TRBD1. The CDR3 has 17 residues. Trimming took 4 bases from V and 3 from J; bases not matched to a gene: 10. Germline values: CDR1 SGHNT, CDR2 YYREEE (reference sequence). CDR3 in DNA: TGTGCCAGCAGCCCAATGGACAGGGGCGGTGACACCGGGGAGCTGTTTTTT. Its protein product is CASSPMDRGGDTGELFF.

The rearrangement links TRBV15 to TRBJ2-1; a weak D match, TRBD2 (6 bases). The CDR3 covers 14 residues. The germline CDR1 and CDR2 sequences are LNHNV and YYDKDF (reference sequence). V was clipped by 0 bases and J by 8 bases, with 11 bases between them. The CDR3 loop is CATSRDAGLHEQFF. The CDR3 coding sequence is TGTGCCACCAGCAGAGATGCGGGGTTGCATGAGCAGTTCTTC.

V and J are TRBV27 and TRBJ1-1; 7 nucleotides match TRBD1. Germline loops: CDR1 MNHEY, CDR2 SMNVEV (reference sequence). The junction had 15 bases not matched to a gene; V was cut back by 8 bases and J by 0 bases. CDR3 length equals 17 residues. The CDR3 coding sequence is TGTGCCAGCCAAAACTCCGATCACAGGGGAATGAACACTGAAGCTTTCTTT. This translates into CASQNSDHRGMNTEAFF.

This chain links TRBV28 with TRBJ1-4, with TRBD1 matching 9 bases. CDR1 MDHEN and CDR2 SYDVKM come from the germline V gene. V was clipped by 6 bases and J by 7 bases; unmatched bases: 9. The CDR3 has 15 amino acids. The CDR3 loop is CASRSGQGGGEKLFF. The CDR3 DNA sequence: TGTGCCAGCAGGTCGGGACAGGGTGGTGGTGAAAAACTGTTTTTT.

The CDR3 region has the DNA TGTGCCAGCAGTTCTGTTGCGGGAATGAGTGAGCAGTTCTTC. It specifies CASSSVAGMSEQFF. The chain employs TRBV28 and TRBJ2-1, with a possible D match to TRBD2 (6 bases). Trimming removed 4 bases from V and 9 bases from J, with 16 bases in between. The CDR3 spans 14 residues. Germline V gives CDR1 MDHEN, CDR2 SYDVKM.

The chain is built from TRBV2 and TRBJ1-6; D call uncertain. V shed 2 bases and J shed 2 bases, with 10 bases lying between them. From germline, CDR1 is SNHLY and CDR2 FYNNEI. The CDR3 sequence is 16 residues long. CDR3 residues: CASSEFRRTYNSPLHF. DNA of the CDR3: TGTGCCAGCAGTGAATTTCGGAGGACCTATAATTCACCCCTCCACTTT. The full variable domain, completed using reference TRBV2 and TRBJ1-6, is EPEVTQTPSHQVTQMGQEVILRCVPISNHLYFYWYRQILGQKVEFLVSFYNNEISEKSEIFDDQFSVERPDGSNFTLKIRSTKLEDSAMYFCASSEFRRTYNSPLHFGNGTRLTVT.

This sequence joins TRBV30 and TRBJ2-7; D may be TRBD1 (6 bases). The CDR3 length is 12 residues. V was trimmed by 0 bases and J by 6 bases, leaving 9 bases between them. Germline lookup yields CDR1 GTSNPN and CDR2 SVGIG (reference sequence). CDR3 in DNA: TGTGCCTGGAGTGTACTAGGGGGCGAGCAGTACTTC. It translates to CAWSVLGGEQYF. Full variable domain (rest looked up from reference TRBV30 and TRBJ2-7): SQTIHQWPATLVQPVGSPLSLECTVEGTSNPNLYWYRQAAGRGLQLLFYSVGIGQISSEVPQNLSASRPQDRQFILSSKKLLLSDSGFYLCAWSVLGGEQYFGPGTRLTVT.

This clone came up a few times. V gene TRBV5-5 combines with J gene TRBJ1-5; possible D gene TRBD1, 5 bases. The V end was cut by 1 base, the J end by 5 bases, with 13 bases between. This CDR3 has 15 residues. Germline V gene data show CDR1 as SGHKS and CDR2 as YYEKEE (reference sequence). CDR3 loop: CASSLSGGLYQPQHF. The CDR3 DNA is TGTGCCAGCAGCTTGTCGGGGGGGTTATATCAGCCCCAGCATTTT. Full variable domain (outside the CDR3, taken from reference TRBV5-5 and TRBJ1-5): DAGVTQSPTHLIKTRGQQVTLRCSPISGHKSVSWYQQVLGQGPQFIFQYYEKEERGRGNFPDRFSARQFPNYSSELNVNALLLGDSALYLCASSLSGGLYQPQHFGDGTRLSIL.

V gene TRBV6-5 combines with J gene TRBJ1-2; no reliable D call. The CDR3 is 16 amino acids. In germline, CDR1 is MNHEY, CDR2 SVGAGI. Trimming took 0 bases from V and 0 from J, leaving 11 bases between them. The CDR3 reads CASSYSRSRSNYGYTF. Written as DNA, the CDR3 is TGTGCCAGCAGTTACTCGAGATCCAGGTCTAACTATGGCTACACCTTC.

The J gene is TRBJ2-5, the V gene TRBV9; 9 nucleotides align to TRBD2. The J call may be wrong; the DNA end is better matched by TRBJ2-7. The CDR3 is 15 amino acids. Germline V lookup: CDR1 SGDLS, CDR2 YYNGEE. DNA of the CDR3: TGTGCCAGCAGCGTAGCTGGCGGGGGGGCGGACGAGCAGTACTTC. This translates into CASSVAGGGADEQYF.

The chain recombines TRBV5-6 with TRBJ1-6, with unresolved D. The CDR3 has 15 residues. The germline gives CDR1 SGHDT, CDR2 YYEEEE. V was trimmed by 0 bases and J by 10 bases, leaving 14 bases between them. CDR3 in amino acids: CASSLAAGSGSPLHF. The CDR3 DNA reads TGTGCCAGCAGCTTGGCCGCCGGGAGCGGGTCACCCCTCCACTTT.

The chain uses TRBV28 and TRBJ2-1; 11 bases align to TRBD2. Trimming took 8 bases from V and 12 from J; bases not matched to a gene: 12. Germline V CDR1 and CDR2: MDHEN, SYDVKM. There are 14 residues in the CDR3. The CDR3 is CASLAGGDLVGQFF. The CDR3, as DNA: TGTGCCAGCTTAGCGGGAGGGGACCTGGTGGGGCAGTTCTTC.

J is TRBJ1-4 and V is TRBV28; 10 nucleotides line up with TRBD1. V shed 10 bases, J shed 6 bases, and the junction held 14 bases outside the gene matches. Germline CDR1 and CDR2: MDHEN and SYDVKM. The CDR3 is 16 amino acids. The CDR3 DNA follows: TGTGCCACCAAGACGGACAGGGGGGGGAACTATGAAAAACTGTTTTTT. As protein: CATKTDRGGNYEKLFF.

The chain is built from TRBV6-1 and TRBJ2-5, with D possibly being TRBD2 (6 bases). The germline V and J ends were trimmed by 10 bases and 2 bases, with 20 bases remaining between them. The CDR3 spans 15 residues. Germline-derived CDR1 and CDR2 are MNHNS and SASEGT. CDR3 region: CATEGRFSGQETQYF. CDR3 coding DNA: TGTGCCACCGAGGGAAGGTTTAGCGGACAAGAGACCCAGTACTTC.

The chain uses TRBV7-2 and TRBJ1-1, with D unresolved. V shed 4 bases and J shed 5 bases, with 14 bases lying between them. This CDR3 contains 14 residues. CDR1 and CDR2 (germline): SGHTA, FQGNSA. The CDR3 DNA is TGTGCCAGCAGCTCCACTGGGGAGGGAACTGAAGCTTTCTTT. This codes for CASSSTGEGTEAFF. Full variable domain (rest looked up from reference TRBV7-2 and TRBJ1-1): GAGVSQSPSNKVTEKGKDVELRCDPISGHTALYWYRQSLGQGLEFLIYFQGNSAPDKSGLPSDRFSAERTGGSVSTLTIQRTQQEDSAVYLCASSSTGEGTEAFFGQGTRLTVV.

This sequence joins TRBV7-8 and TRBJ1-2; D not resolved. Germline V gene sequence: CDR1 SGHVS, CDR2 FQNEAQ. Trimming took off 5 bases at V and 5 bases at J, with 12 bases between the two ends. The CDR3 is 13 residues long. The CDR3 region is CASSPLNWYGYTF. The CDR3 nucleotides are TGTGCCAGCAGCCCCTTGAACTGGTATGGCTACACCTTC.

The chain's CDR3 is CASSPTTGTGANVLTF. In nucleotides, the CDR3 is TGCGCCAGCAGCCCAACGACAGGAACTGGGGCCAACGTCCTGACTTTC. V gene TRBV4-1 combines with J gene TRBJ2-6, with D tentatively TRBD1 (6 bases). V was clipped by 4 bases and J by 2 bases, with 12 bases between them. The CDR3 totals 16 residues. CDR1 MGHRA and CDR2 YSYEKL come from the germline V gene.

The chain combines TRBV19 with TRBJ2-3, with 8 bases fitting TRBD2. This CDR3 has 16 amino acids. From germline, CDR1 is LNHDA and CDR2 SQIVND (reference sequence). The ends lost 3 bases at V and 3 bases at J; junction bases unmatched: 8. Written as DNA, the CDR3 is TGTGCCAGTAGTATTCTCGGGGGGGCCGGGACAGATACGCAGTATTTT. It translates to CASSILGGAGTDTQYF.

CDR3 coding DNA: TGTGCCAGCAGCTTAGGGTACGGGTCTGAAGCTTTCTTT. Protein product: CASSLGYGSEAFF. This sequence joins TRBV7-8 and TRBJ1-1; D call uncertain. CDR3 size: 13 residues. In germline, CDR1 is SGHVS, CDR2 FQNEAQ. Trimming took 1 base from V and 6 from J, leaving 9 bases between them.

The gene calls are TRBV29-1 and TRBJ1-1; unclear D gene. Germline CDR1 reads SQVTM; CDR2 reads ANQGSEA. The germline V and J ends were trimmed by 1 base and 0 bases, with 6 bases remaining between them. The CDR3 loop spans 13 amino acids. CDR3 residues: CSVEGALNTEAFF. The CDR3 coding sequence is TGCAGCGTTGAAGGGGCCTTGAACACTGAAGCTTTCTTT.

The chain combines TRBV15 with TRBJ2-2; D is perhaps TRBD2 (5 bases). Germline V lookup: CDR1 LNHNV, CDR2 YYDKDF (reference sequence). This CDR3 comprises 14 residues. The V end lost 3 bases, the J end lost 5 bases, and 10 bases lay between the germline ends. The chain's CDR3 is CATSSLAVTGELFF. The CDR3 region has the DNA TGTGCCACCAGCAGCCTAGCTGTGACCGGGGAGCTGTTTTTT.

This chain uses TRBV2 with TRBJ2-1, with D tentatively TRBD2 (7 bases). The V gene lost 3 bases and the J gene lost 0 bases, with 21 bases spanning the gap. The CDR3 runs to 19 residues. The germline gives CDR1 SNHLY, CDR2 FYNNEI. The CDR3 bases are TGTGCCAGCAGTGATGAGGCGGGGGCGGCACAGAGCTCCTACAATGAGCAGTTCTTC. Its translation: CASSDEAGAAQSSYNEQFF. Variable domain in full (rest from reference TRBV2 and TRBJ2-1): EPEVTQTPSHQVTQMGQEVILRCVPISNHLYFYWYRQILGQKVEFLVSFYNNEISEKSEIFDDQFSVERPDGSNFTLKIRSTKLEDSAMYFCASSDEAGAAQSSYNEQFFGPGTRLTVL.

The chain has TRBV5-1 and TRBJ2-3, with D uncertain. Germline CDR1 is SGHRS and CDR2 is YFSETQ. V dropped 5 bases and J dropped 0 bases, with 7 bases sitting between them. This CDR3 region has 13 residues. The CDR3 protein is CASRMSSTDTQYF. The CDR3 DNA follows: TGCGCCAGCAGAATGTCTAGCACAGATACGCAGTATTTT.

This chain joins TRBV28 and TRBJ1-2; maybe TRBD1 (5 bases). The V gene lost 3 bases and the J gene lost 5 bases, with 16 bases spanning the gap. Germline CDR1 is MDHEN and CDR2 is SYDVKM. The CDR3 loop spans 15 amino acids. CDR3 DNA sequence: TGTGCCAGCAGTTTCCTGGGACGGGGGAATTATGGCTACACCTTC. It encodes CASSFLGRGNYGYTF.

The J gene is TRBJ2-7, the V gene TRBV4-3, with 9 bases fitting TRBD2. CDR3 length: 14 residues. CDR1 and CDR2 from the germline V gene are LGHNA and YSLEER. J lost 2 bases, V lost 3 bases, and 2 bases had no gene match. The CDR3 sequence: CASSHAGGPYEQYF. CDR3 coding DNA: TGCGCCAGCAGCCATGCGGGAGGGCCCTACGAGCAGTACTTC.